The sequence of this T cell receptor beta chain was determined in a study of blood T cell repertoires in COVID-19. Study at large: In each case, the material was cDNA or gDNA derived from T cells, B-cell-depleted T cells, or PBMCs.

The CDR3 is 18 amino acids. V shed 1 base and J 2 bases; nucleotides not matched to a gene: 10. Germline V lookup: CDR1 LGHNA, CDR2 YNFKEQ. As processed by the authors: Estimation of nucleated cell counts relied on the amplification of reference gene primers. Sequencing was performed with immunoSEQ multiplex PCR; in TCRdb, only in-frame clones are kept and a portion is missing. Clone size and V and J calls were adopted from that table, with D and trimming inferred from the DNA. The sample shows under 200,000 clones, approximately 85% of them seen only once. Sequencing was done on a sample of peripheral blood. V gene TRBV4-2 combines with J gene TRBJ2-2; 7 bases are a match to TRBD2. This TCR was sampled from a woman in her fifties or sixties with COVID-19, enrolled during active disease. The CDR3 sequence: CASSQVLAGERNTGELFF. CDR3 DNA sequence: TGTGCCAGCAGCCAAGTATTGGCGGGGGAGAGAAACACCGGGGAGCTGTTTTTT.